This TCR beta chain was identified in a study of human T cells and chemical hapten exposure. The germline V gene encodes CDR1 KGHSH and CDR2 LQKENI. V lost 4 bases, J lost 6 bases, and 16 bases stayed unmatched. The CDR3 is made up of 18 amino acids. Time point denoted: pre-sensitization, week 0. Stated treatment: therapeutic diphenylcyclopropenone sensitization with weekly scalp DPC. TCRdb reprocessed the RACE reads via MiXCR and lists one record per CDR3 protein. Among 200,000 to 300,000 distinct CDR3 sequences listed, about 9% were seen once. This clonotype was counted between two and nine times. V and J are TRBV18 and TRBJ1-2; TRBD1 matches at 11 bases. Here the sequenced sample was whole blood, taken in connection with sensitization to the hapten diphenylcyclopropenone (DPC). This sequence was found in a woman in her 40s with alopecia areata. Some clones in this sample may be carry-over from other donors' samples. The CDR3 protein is CASSLGRTGGQGSDGYTF. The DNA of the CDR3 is TGTGCCAGCTCACTCGGGAGGACAGGGGGCCAGGGAAGCGATGGCTACACCTTC.